This section outlines one TCR beta chain sequence together with its context. Treatment noted: around 19 received Ad26.COV2.S at low or high dose, single or two shots; 5 received placebo; per-sample allocation not given. The samples were gathered on day 63 after the first injection of vaccine or placebo. The data were taken from a study of Ad26.COV2.S vaccination and SARS-CoV-2 variants. Germline CDR1 and CDR2: SGHDT and YYEEEE. The CDR3 loop spans 16 amino acids. J was trimmed by 2 bases and V by 5 bases; bases with no gene match: 9. Data came from immunoSEQ multiplex PCR; TCRdb stores just in-frame clones and leaves some out. The top ten hold 2.1% of the sample, which has fewer than 400,000 clones, around four fifths seen once.

The sequencing here drew on peripheral blood, taken in a trial of Ad26.COV2.S vaccine versus placebo. The rearrangement uses TRBV5-6 and TRBJ2-7; TRBD1 matches 11 bases. This TCR was recovered from a person between 18 and 65 years old who received the Ad26.COV2.S COVID-19 vaccine or a placebo. The CDR3 nucleotides are TGTGCCAGCAGTACCACGGACAGGGGGCTGCCCTACGAGCAGTACTTC. It is translated as CASSTTDRGLPYEQYF.